This T cell receptor (beta chain) derives from a study of shared clonotypes between healthy human individuals. Regarding the study as a whole: Depth was large, yet rarefaction showed that sorted-subset sequencing was incomplete.

A few counts support this clone. What it binds is unknown. V lost 3 bases and J lost 2; bases outside the gene matches: 6. The CDR3 has 16 amino acids. Germline V CDR1 and CDR2: MGHDK, SYGVNS. Sequencing used immunoSEQ multiplex PCR; TCRdb keeps in-frame clones, though not all of them. The sample carries approximately 99,000 clones, around 68% recorded once. The V call is TRBV25-1, the J call TRBJ2-3, with 9 nucleotides matching TRBD1. The sample consisted of memory CD8+ T cells sorted from blood. Subset here: CD45RO+ cells pooled with CCR7-negative TemRA cells. This clonotype was sampled from a woman in her twenties or thirties in good health. The DNA of the CDR3 is TGTGCCAGCAGTGAGGACAGGGGACACTACACAGATACGCAGTATTTT. Its protein product is CASSEDRGHYTDTQYF.